This is a list of T cell receptor beta chains from one sample in a study of blood T cell repertoires in COVID-19. TCRdb keeps only in-frame clones here, not all; method: immunoSEQ multiplex PCR. The sample has about 110,000 clones; roughly 84% are singletons. The sequenced sample consisted of peripheral blood. Receptors were obtained from a human donor in a cohort sampled during active COVID-19. The CDR3 runs from the conserved cysteine through the conserved F or W. The order of the fields is V gene, CDR3 protein.

v_call: TRBV28; cdr3_aa: CASSFVEGAGGYTF
v_call: TRBV4-1; cdr3_aa: CASSQGDSEIYEQYF
v_call: TRBV4-3; cdr3_aa: CASSQATLYQGRSDTGELFF
v_call: TRBV4-1; cdr3_aa: CASSQGTGPSEKLFF
v_call: TRBV28; cdr3_aa: CASSLVTSTGNQPQHF
v_call: TRBV6-4; cdr3_aa: CASSENRGTEAFF
v_call: TRBV7-9; cdr3_aa: CASSSRGTGAGELFF
v_call: TRBV28; cdr3_aa: CASMRGIAQPQHF
v_call: TRBV10-3; cdr3_aa: CATTGGGQETQYF
v_call: TRBV5-4; cdr3_aa: CATGPRLLADTDTQYF
v_call: TRBV30; cdr3_aa: CAWSREVGGYTF
v_call: TRBV24-1; cdr3_aa: CATPGKGPSGNTIYF
v_call: TRBV10-3; cdr3_aa: CAIRTGGNTEAFF
v_call: TRBV7-2; cdr3_aa: CASSLDAGGYEQYF
v_call: TRBV7-9; cdr3_aa: CASSLLLAGEETQYF
v_call: TRBV29-1; cdr3_aa: CSAAQGWGEAFF
v_call: TRBV6-1; cdr3_aa: CASSEVGLAGGLEQYF
v_call: TRBV7-2; cdr3_aa: CASSYGHLPYEQYF
v_call: TRBV5-4; cdr3_aa: CASSWGGTSSYEQYF
v_call: TRBV6-5; cdr3_aa: CASRTGVSYEQYF
v_call: TRBV11-2; cdr3_aa: CASSLDRENLGTEAFF
v_call: TRBV5-1; cdr3_aa: CASSLVGGKTYEQYF
v_call: TRBV2; cdr3_aa: CASGDPEREYTGELFF
v_call: TRBV30; cdr3_aa: CAGLAGGGNEQFF
v_call: TRBV5-1; cdr3_aa: CASSLRRERRGNQPQHF
v_call: TRBV7-3; cdr3_aa: CASSLNPGDYEQYF
v_call: TRBV7-6; cdr3_aa: CASSLVPSGNTEAFF
v_call: TRBV7-9; cdr3_aa: CASSKSELTYEQYF
v_call: TRBV9; cdr3_aa: CASSAGQGIGYTF